These 14 T cell receptor beta chains originate from one sample sequenced in a study of somatic mutations in cytotoxic T cells in rheumatoid arthritis. This table comes from immunoSEQ multiplex PCR, and its TCRdb copy is limited to in-frame clones, with some not included. The repertoire holds just under 20,000 clones, with approximately 80% as singletons. Sequencing was done on a sample of CD8+ T cells sorted from blood. The source of these receptors is a woman in her 50s in good health.

Only one count was recorded for this clone. This sequence joins TRBV29-1 and TRBJ2-5; 8 nucleotides match TRBD2. This CDR3 contains 16 residues. CDR1 SQVTM and CDR2 ANQGSEA come from the germline V gene. Unmatched junction bases numbered 15, after V lost 6 bases and J lost 3 bases. The chain's CDR3 is CSVGGAAGSVKETQYF. The CDR3 region has the DNA TGCAGCGTCGGGGGGGCCGCGGGGTCGGTGAAAGAGACCCAGTACTTC.

This clone was counted between two and nine times. The chain links TRBV2 to TRBJ2-7, with 7 nucleotides matching TRBD2. The V and J ends lost 7 bases and 1 base, in that order; junction bases with no gene match: 7. From germline, CDR1 is SNHLY and CDR2 FYNNEI. The CDR3 runs to 14 residues. CDR3 amino acids: CASNSGSLSYEQYF. The CDR3 bases are TGTGCCAGCAATAGCGGGTCCCTTTCCTACGAGCAGTACTTC.

The chain joins TRBV4-1 to TRBJ2-1, with D possibly called TRBD1 or TRBD2 (5 bases each). Germline V lookup: CDR1 MGHRA, CDR2 YSYEKL. The CDR3 length is 17 residues. V was clipped by 1 base and J by 3 bases, with 16 bases between them. The CDR3 loop is CASSQASSRDGYNEQFF. The CDR3 nucleotides read TGCGCCAGCAGCCAAGCTTCCTCCCGGGACGGCTACAATGAGCAGTTCTTC.

The chain joins TRBV11-2 to TRBJ1-3; D ambiguous. V was shortened by 5 bases and J by 0 bases, with 11 bases between the two germline ends. From germline, CDR1 is SGHAT and CDR2 FQNNGV. This CDR3 comprises 15 residues. This CDR3 is CASSDALLSGNTIYF. DNA of the CDR3: TGTGCCAGCAGCGATGCCCTTCTCTCTGGAAACACCATATATTTT.

The chain is built from TRBV14 and TRBJ2-3; TRBD2 might be the D (5 bases). Trimming pared 1 base from V and 1 base from J, leaving 6 bases between. The germline CDR1 and CDR2 sequences are SGHDN and FVKESK. The CDR3 runs 14 residues. DNA for the CDR3: TGTGCCAGCAGCCAAGTGCGGGGCACAGATACGCAGTATTTT. It yields the protein CASSQVRGTDTQYF. The full variable domain, its missing parts supplied by reference TRBV14 and TRBJ2-3, is EAGVTQFPSHSVIEKGQTVTLRCDPISGHDNLYWYRRVMGKEIKFLLHFVKESKQDESGMPNNRFLAERTGGTYSTLKVQPAELEDSGVYFCASSQVRGTDTQYFGPGTRLTVL.

The V gene is TRBV27, the J gene TRBJ2-1; no clear D. The CDR3 sequence is 13 residues long. V lost 1 base to trimming and J lost 6 bases, with 7 bases between them. Germline lookup yields CDR1 MNHEY and CDR2 SMNVEV (reference sequence). CDR3 bases: TGTGCCAGCAGTTTATTCTTTGGCAATGAGCAGTTCTTC. Its protein is CASSLFFGNEQFF.

The rearrangement links TRBV9 to TRBJ2-7; D is unresolved. The CDR3 is 12 residues long. Germline assignment: CDR1 SGDLS and CDR2 YYNGEE. The V end lost 4 bases, the J end lost 6 bases, and 11 bases lay between the germline ends. In DNA form, the CDR3 reads TGTGCCAGCAGCCCCAGCCTGGGCGAGCAGTACTTC. Translating it yields CASSPSLGEQYF.

The chain has TRBV9 and TRBJ2-1, with D perhaps TRBD1 (6 bases). Germline assignment: CDR1 SGDLS and CDR2 YYNGEE. The CDR3 extends over 14 amino acids. The V gene lost 0 bases and the J gene lost 7 bases, with 11 bases spanning the gap. The CDR3 region is CASSVVVGANEQFF. CDR3 nucleotides: TGTGCCAGCAGCGTAGTAGTGGGGGCAAATGAGCAGTTCTTC. Drawing the rest from reference TRBV9 and TRBJ2-1, the complete variable domain is DSGVTQTPKHLITATGQRVTLRCSPRSGDLSVYWYQQSLDQGLQFLIQYYNGEERAKGNILERFSAQQFPDLHSELNLSSLELGDSALYFCASSVVVGANEQFFGPGTRLTVL.

The chain joins TRBV4-1 to TRBJ2-7; D possibly matches TRBD1 or TRBD2 (5 bases each). This CDR3 has 16 amino acids. V gave up 3 bases and J gave up 0 bases, with 15 bases separating them. The V gene's germline CDR1 is MGHRA and CDR2 YSYEKL. CDR3 in amino acids: CASSQDDSGSSYEQYF. The CDR3 DNA reads as TGCGCCAGCAGCCAGGATGACAGTGGGAGCTCCTACGAGCAGTACTTC.

The CDR3 region is CASSPTYTSGSYNEQFF. The CDR3 bases are TGTGCCAGCAGCCCGACCTATACTAGCGGGTCTTACAATGAGCAGTTCTTC. The V call is TRBV5-6, the J call TRBJ2-1; 9 bases align to TRBD2. V was clipped by 4 bases and J by 4 bases; unmatched bases: 12. The CDR3 loop spans 17 amino acids. Germline V CDR1 and CDR2: SGHDT, YYEEEE.

The V gene is TRBV6-5, the J gene TRBJ2-7, with D perhaps TRBD2 (6 bases). Trimming removed 6 bases at V and 7 bases at J, with 22 bases between. The V gene's germline CDR1 is MNHEY and CDR2 SVGAGI. This CDR3 has 15 residues. The CDR3 region has the DNA TGTGCCAGCAGCGTCTGGGATGGGACCGCGGGGGAGCAGTACTTC. It encodes CASSVWDGTAGEQYF.

The table lists this clone with a few counts. V is TRBV4-2 and J is TRBJ2-7; 7 bases match TRBD2. Germline CDR1 and CDR2: LGHNA and YNFKEQ. This CDR3 comprises 14 residues. The J segment lost 4 bases and the V segment lost 1 base, leaving 4 bases of the junction unmatched. The CDR3 DNA follows: TGTGCCAGCAGCCAAGCTAGCGGCCCTTACGAGCAGTACTTC. This sequence encodes CASSQASGPYEQYF.

This clone has only one observation. The V and J genes are TRBV20-1 and TRBJ1-2; D not resolved. This CDR3 region has 11 residues. Trimming pared 0 bases from V and 5 bases from J, leaving 4 bases between. Germline V lookup: CDR1 DFQATT, CDR2 SNEGSKA (reference sequence). DNA for the CDR3: TGCAGTGCTAGAGACATATATGGCTACACCTTC. It codes for CSARDIYGYTF.

This chain joins TRBV7-6 and TRBJ2-7; D unclear. Trimming pared 6 bases from V and 3 bases from J, leaving 12 bases between. Germline V gene sequence: CDR1 SGHVS, CDR2 FNYEAQ. There are 13 residues in the CDR3. The chain's CDR3 is CASRGTSDYEQYF. CDR3 DNA: TGTGCCAGCAGGGGAACCTCGGACTACGAGCAGTACTTC.